A selection of T cell receptor beta chains follows, all from one sample in a study of cytomegalovirus exposure and HLA in healthy donors. Sequenced by immunoSEQ multiplex PCR; TCRdb stores in-frame clones only, minus some. The sample gives 80,000 to 130,000 clones, 75% of which show up once; approximately 4.8% is in the top ten. The sequenced material came from PBMCs. The origin of the receptors is a woman under 30 in good health and CMV-seropositive. CDR3s include the opening cysteine and the closing phenylalanine or tryptophan. Each record gives: clone size, J gene, V gene, CDR3 protein. Size tells how often a clone was seen (once, few, many) or the class of an expanded clone, and some rows leave it out.

. | TRBJ2-1 | TRBV10-3 | CAISESIGRSGNEQFF
. | TRBJ1-2 | TRBV27 | CASSSDREGYGYTF
few | TRBJ2-7 | TRBV21-1 | CASSNGGLADSYEQYF
. | TRBJ2-3 | TRBV6-4 | CASSDSAGGSDTQYF
. | TRBJ1-1 | TRBV9 | CASSVVGTGALGTEAFF
. | TRBJ2-7 | TRBV14 | CASSQQGYEQYF
. | TRBJ2-5 | TRBV25-1 | CASSDGASGTETQYF
. | TRBJ2-5 | TRBV9 | CASSGEGSQETQYF
. | TRBJ1-1 | TRBV2 | CASSTIQGPKIGTEAFF
. | TRBJ2-7 | TRBV7-9 | CSSSLAAPEQYF
. | TRBJ1-2 | TRBV11-2 | CASSLAGDYTF
. | . | TRBV16 | CASSQTGTANTEAFF
once | TRBJ2-1 | TRBV29-1 | CSADQTGSLYNEQFF
. | TRBJ2-7 | TRBV19 | CASSQTGLTYEQYF
few | TRBJ2-2 | TRBV7-3 | CASSPMGGAGELFF
. | TRBJ2-1 | TRBV6-4 | CASSDGTSGLDEQFF
few | TRBJ1-1 | TRBV2 | CASSRDRDGRNTEAFF
. | TRBJ1-4 | TRBV25-1 | CASSEFRAFNEKLFF
. | TRBJ1-2 | TRBV28 | CASRASSNYGYTF
. | TRBJ1-4 | TRBV4-3 | CASSDRLNEKLFF